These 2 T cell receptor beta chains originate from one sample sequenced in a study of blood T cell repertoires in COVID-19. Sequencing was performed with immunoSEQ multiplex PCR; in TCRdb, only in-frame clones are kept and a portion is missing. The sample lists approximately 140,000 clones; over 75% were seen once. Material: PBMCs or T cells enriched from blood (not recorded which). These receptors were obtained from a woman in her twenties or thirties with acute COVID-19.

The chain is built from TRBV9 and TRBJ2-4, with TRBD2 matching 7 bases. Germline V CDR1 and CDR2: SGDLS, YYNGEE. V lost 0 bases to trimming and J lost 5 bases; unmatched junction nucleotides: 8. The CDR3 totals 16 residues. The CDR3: CASSVGLAGSENIQYF. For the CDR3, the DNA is TGTGCCAGCAGCGTAGGACTAGCCGGTAGCGAAAACATTCAGTACTTC.

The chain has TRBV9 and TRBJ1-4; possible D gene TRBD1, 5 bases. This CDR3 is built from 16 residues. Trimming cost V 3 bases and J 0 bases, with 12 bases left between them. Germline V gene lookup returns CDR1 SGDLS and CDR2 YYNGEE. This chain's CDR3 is CASSAEGEATNEKLFF. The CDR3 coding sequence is TGTGCCAGCAGCGCGGAAGGGGAGGCAACTAATGAAAAACTGTTTTTT.